One sample yielded the 9 T cell receptor beta chains listed below, sequenced in a study of OX40 agonist ivuxolimab in advanced cancers. Method: immunoSEQ multiplex PCR; TCRdb's copy keeps in-frame clones and lacks some. The sample consists of tens of thousands of clones, 80% to 95% of them appearing once. The specimen was CD4+ or CD8+ T cells sorted from blood, collected in a trial of the OX40 agonist ivuxolimab. These receptors came from an adult with an advanced solid tumor such as melanoma, head and neck, liver or kidney cancer.

The CDR3 region is CASSLRGFHEQYF. CDR3 DNA sequence: TGTGCCAGCAGTTTAAGGGGGTTCCACGAGCAGTACTTC. J is TRBJ2-7 and V is TRBV27, with D tentatively TRBD1 (6 bases). Trimming removed 2 bases at V and 5 bases at J, with 10 bases between. Germline lookup yields CDR1 MNHEY and CDR2 SMNVEV (reference sequence). The CDR3 has 13 amino acids.

The chain is built from TRBV27 and TRBJ2-1; 9 nucleotides match TRBD2. This CDR3 has 15 amino acids. Germline V gene data show CDR1 as MNHEY and CDR2 as SMNVEV (reference sequence). Germline trimming cut 7 bases from V and 0 bases from J; bases unmatched to any gene: 4. The CDR3 coding sequence is TGTGCCAGCACGATTAGCGGGAGCTCCTACAATGAGCAGTTCTTC. Translating gives CASTISGSSYNEQFF.

V gene TRBV5-1 combines with J gene TRBJ2-3, with no clear D. V lost 0 bases, J lost 0 bases, and 11 bases lay in between. This CDR3 comprises 16 residues. Germline loops: CDR1 SGHRS, CDR2 YFSETQ. The CDR3 nucleotides are TGCGCCAGCAGCTTGGGATGGGTAGAAAGCACAGATACGCAGTATTTT. It yields the protein CASSLGWVESTDTQYF.

V gene TRBV27 combines with J gene TRBJ2-7, with a weak D call TRBD1 (5 bases). CDR1 MNHEY and CDR2 SMNVEV come from the germline V gene (reference sequence). With 4 bases removed from V and 1 base from J, the gap between germline ends came to 11 bases. CDR3 length: 14 residues. CDR3 region: CASSYQGDSYEQYF. The CDR3 DNA sequence: TGTGCCAGCAGTTACCAGGGTGATTCCTACGAGCAGTACTTC.

The CDR3 loop is CASSQGGGWNTEAFF. CDR3 bases: TGCGCCAGCAGCCAAGGGGGCGGATGGAACACTGAAGCTTTCTTT. V usage is TRBV4-1 and J usage is TRBJ1-1; tentative D call: TRBD1 (5 bases). The CDR3 has 15 residues. The V and J ends lost 1 base and 1 base respectively, with 10 bases between them. Germline CDR1 and CDR2: MGHRA and YSYEKL.

This chain uses TRBV5-6 with TRBJ1-2; D is perhaps TRBD1 (6 bases). Trimming took off 4 bases at V and 0 bases at J, with 13 bases between the two ends. The CDR3 is 15 amino acids. CDR1 and CDR2 from the germline V gene are SGHDT and YYEEEE. The CDR3 region is CASSPGQPTNYGYTF. The DNA for the CDR3 is TGTGCCAGCAGCCCAGGACAGCCAACTAACTATGGCTACACCTTC.

J is TRBJ2-1 and V is TRBV7-9; tentatively, D is TRBD1 (5 bases). The CDR3 consists of 15 residues. Trimming removed 1 base at V and 8 bases at J, with 15 bases between. CDR1 SEHNR and CDR2 FQNEAQ come from the germline V gene (reference sequence). The DNA for the CDR3 is TGTGCCAGCAGCTTAGAGGGGCAGGGTCTCTATGAGCAGTTCTTC. Translated, it gives CASSLEGQGLYEQFF.

The V and J genes are TRBV7-9 and TRBJ2-1, with a tentative D call TRBD2 (5 bases). This CDR3 contains 15 residues. Germline CDR1 is SEHNR and CDR2 is FQNEAQ (reference sequence). V was pared by 5 bases and J by 5 bases, with 16 bases between. The CDR3 region has the DNA TGTGCCAGCAGCCCCGGGATCTTTGCCCACAATGAGCAGTTCTTC. The encoded protein is CASSPGIFAHNEQFF.

V gene TRBV19 combines with J gene TRBJ2-2; 9 bases fit TRBD1. Germline V CDR1 and CDR2: LNHDA, SQIVND (reference sequence). CDR3 length: 15 amino acids. J gave up 7 bases and V 2 bases, and 5 bases lay outside the gene matches. CDR3 loop: CASSIIQGADGELFF. For the CDR3, the DNA is TGTGCCAGTAGTATAATACAGGGGGCGGACGGGGAGCTGTTTTTT.